The rows below give T cell receptor beta chains drawn from one sample of a study of blood T cell repertoires in COVID-19. Some clones are missing from TCRdb's copy, which holds only in-frame ones; the method was immunoSEQ multiplex PCR. The data show 200,000 to 300,000 clones, around 89% seen once. Sequencing was done on a sample of PBMCs or T cells enriched from blood (not recorded which). The origin of the receptors is a woman in her thirties or forties with acute COVID-19. The CDR3 runs from the conserved cysteine through the conserved F or W. A D gene is named only where the DNA matches it firmly. A clone size is listed for some rows: how often the clone was seen (once, few, many), or a class if it is expanded.

D | J | size | V | CDR3 | DNA
NA | TRBJ1-2 | NA | TRBV28 | CASQAGDRAYGYTF | TGTGCCAGCCAAGCGGGGGATAGGGCCTATGGCTACACCTTC
NA | TRBJ2-5 | NA | TRBV9 | CASSRQGIVETQYF | TGTGCCAGCAGCCGCCAGGGCATAGTAGAGACCCAGTACTTC
NA | TRBJ1-2 | NA | TRBV11-2 | CASSFRGGYGYTF | TGTGCCAGCAGCTTTAGGGGGGGTTATGGCTACACCTTC
TRBD2 | TRBJ2-7 | NA | TRBV11-2 | CASSQGLAGLYEQYF | TGTGCCAGCAGCCAGGGACTAGCGGGACTCTACGAGCAGTACTTC
NA | TRBJ1-5 | NA | TRBV6-1 | CASSEGPSRHF | TGTGCCAGCAGTGAAGGGCCATCACGGCATTTT
NA | TRBJ1-2 | NA | TRBV30 | CAWSVSFQGGGYTF | TGTGCCTGGAGTGTTTCGTTCCAGGGCGGTGGCTACACCTTC
NA | TRBJ2-1 | NA | TRBV2 | CASSEQRGFSYNEQFF | TGTGCCAGCAGTGAACAGCGAGGGTTCTCCTACAATGAGCAGTTCTTC
TRBD1 | TRBJ2-7 | NA | TRBV3-1/TRBV3-2 | CASSQGTGGYEQYF | TGTGCCAGCAGTCAGGGGACAGGGGGCTACGAGCAGTACTTC
TRBD1 | TRBJ1-2 | NA | TRBV28 | CASSTGQGTSYGYTF | TGTGCCAGCAGTACTGGACAGGGGACTAGCTATGGCTACACCTTC
NA | TRBJ1-1 | few | TRBV5-1 | CASSFSVVTEAFF | TGCGCCAGCAGCTTCTCTGTTGTGACTGAAGCTTTCTTT
NA | TRBJ1-5 | few | TRBV19 | CASSAFPTENQPQHF | TGTGCCAGTAGTGCATTCCCGACAGAGAATCAGCCCCAGCATTTT
TRBD1 | TRBJ1-1 | NA | TRBV10-3 | CAISGTGGSEAFF | TGTGCCATCTCCGGGACAGGGGGCTCTGAAGCTTTCTTT
TRBD2 | TRBJ2-7 | NA | TRBV10-1 | CASRENLADEQYF | TGCGCCAGCAGGGAAAATCTAGCGGACGAGCAGTACTTC
TRBD1 | TRBJ1-2 | NA | TRBV5-5 | CASSGGQGRYFNYGYTF | TGTGCCAGCAGCGGAGGACAGGGGAGATACTTTAACTATGGCTACACCTTC
NA | TRBJ1-3 | few | TRBV5-5 | CASSIDSGGNTIYF | TGTGCCAGCAGCATCGACTCTGGGGGAAACACCATATATTTT
NA | TRBJ2-1 | NA | TRBV7-3 | CASSPQPGAGYYNEQFF | TGTGCCAGCAGCCCCCAACCTGGGGCGGGGTACTACAATGAGCAGTTCTTC
NA | TRBJ1-2 | NA | TRBV10-2 | CASSPEGDYGYTF | TGCGCCAGCAGCCCGGAGGGAGACTATGGCTACACCTTC
NA | TRBJ1-6 | NA | TRBV2 | CASTSYNSPLHF | TGTGCCAGCACTTCCTATAATTCACCCCTCCACTTT
NA | TRBJ1-5 | NA | TRBV18 | CASSALREGNQPQHF | TGTGCCAGCTCAGCTCTCCGGGAGGGAAATCAGCCCCAGCATTTT
NA | TRBJ1-2 | NA | TRBV7-8 | CASSPRFDSPYGYTF | TGTGCCAGCAGCCCCCGATTCGACTCCCCCTATGGCTACACCTTC
NA | TRBJ1-4 | once | TRBV7-9 | CASSLRTVRGEKLFF | TGTGCCAGCAGCCTCCGGACAGTCCGGGGTGAAAAACTGTTTTTT
TRBD1 | TRBJ1-4 | NA | TRBV29-1 | CSVGGTDEKLFF | TGCAGCGTTGGAGGGACAGATGAAAAACTGTTTTTT